The 17 T cell receptor beta chains given below trace back to one sample, sequenced in a study of cytomegalovirus exposure and HLA in healthy donors. PCR was performed using 60 Vbeta and 13 Jbeta primers. The table came from immunoSEQ multiplex PCR; TCRdb's copy has only in-frame clones and leaves some out. The sample holds 200,000 to 250,000 clones. The material sequenced was PBMCs. All receptors come from a woman aged 25 to 39 in good health and CMV-seropositive.

As to this clone: This CDR3 is also generated by other DNA sequences in the sample. The rearrangement links TRBV18 to TRBJ2-1; D is unclear. This CDR3 comprises 12 residues. Germline V CDR1 and CDR2: KGHSH, LQKENI. V shed 2 bases and J shed 6 bases, with 5 bases lying between them. The CDR3 coding sequence is TGTGCCAGCTCACCAGACTCCAATGAGCAGTTCTTC. It is translated as CASSPDSNEQFF.

This chain connects TRBV5-1 to TRBJ2-3; the match to TRBD2 covers 7 bases. Trimming cost V 2 bases and J 2 bases; bases outside gene matches: 5. The V gene's germline CDR1 is SGHRS and CDR2 YFSETQ. The CDR3 runs 15 residues. DNA of the CDR3: TGCGCCAGCAGCTTTCCGACTAGCTCCACAGATACGCAGTATTTT. This sequence encodes CASSFPTSSTDTQYF.

The chain joins TRBV29-1 to TRBJ2-2; D unresolved. This CDR3 is built from 11 residues. With 3 bases removed from V and 5 bases from J, the gap between germline ends came to 4 bases. From germline, CDR1 is SQVTM and CDR2 ANQGSEA. Here the CDR3 DNA reads TGCAGCGTTGACTCTACCGGGGAGCTGTTTTTT. Protein: CSVDSTGELFF.

The chain carries TRBV7-2 and TRBJ1-1; D unclear. Germline-derived CDR1 and CDR2 are SGHTA and FQGNSA. Trimming pared 5 bases from V and 1 base from J, leaving 11 bases between. CDR3 length: 14 residues. CDR3 bases: TGTGCCAGCAGCGCCCTGGCAGGGAACACTGAAGCTTTCTTT. It encodes CASSALAGNTEAFF.

This sequence joins TRBV18 and TRBJ1-4; a weak D match, TRBD1 (6 bases). Germline CDR1 KGHSH, CDR2 LQKENI. CDR3 length: 15 residues. The V and J ends lost 4 bases and 3 bases respectively, with 12 bases between them. CDR3 in amino acids: CASSRGPGANEKLFF. CDR3 DNA: TGTGCCAGCTCACGGGGGCCGGGCGCTAATGAAAAACTGTTTTTT.

This sequence joins TRBV10-2 and TRBJ2-7; possibly TRBD2 for D (6 bases). From germline, CDR1 is WSHSY and CDR2 SAAADI. Trimming pared 3 bases from V and 0 bases from J, leaving 9 bases between. This CDR3 contains 14 residues. The CDR3 sequence is CASSDPGDSYEQYF. The DNA of the CDR3 is TGCGCCAGCAGTGACCCGGGGGACTCCTACGAGCAGTACTTC.

This chain joins TRBV2 and TRBJ1-2; 7 bases align to TRBD1. Germline V gene data show CDR1 as SNHLY and CDR2 as FYNNEI. CDR3 length: 15 amino acids. V shed 2 bases and J 4 bases; nucleotides not matched to a gene: 7. The CDR3 loop reads CASSENVRGSYGYTF. The CDR3 DNA reads TGTGCCAGCAGTGAAAATGTCAGGGGGAGCTATGGCTACACCTTC.

This rearrangement joins TRBV7-9 to TRBJ2-5; 9 bases fit TRBD1. The end of the DNA aligns better with TRBJ2-7, so the J call may be wrong. CDR3 length: 16 residues. Germline V gives CDR1 SEHNR, CDR2 FQNEAQ (reference sequence). DNA for the CDR3: TGTGCCAGCAGGTATAGACAGGGGGAAAGGGGCTACGAGCAGTACTTC. This codes for CASRYRQGERGYEQYF.

The J gene is TRBJ2-7, the V gene TRBV30; no clear D. V lost 0 bases to trimming and J lost 3 bases, with 6 bases between them. The CDR3 runs to 12 residues. CDR1 is GTSNPN and CDR2 is SVGIG in the germline V gene (reference sequence). The DNA for the CDR3 is TGTGCCTGGAGTGTAGTGAGCTACGAGCAGTACTTC. This translates into CAWSVVSYEQYF.

The V call is TRBV14, the J call TRBJ2-1, with D perhaps matching TRBD1 (6 bases). CDR1 SGHDN and CDR2 FVKESK come from the germline V gene. Trimming stripped 1 base from V and 2 bases from J, with 18 bases between. CDR3 length: 18 residues. The CDR3 nucleotides read TGTGCCAGCAGCCAAGTCGCTCTCAGGGGCCGAACCTACAATGAGCAGTTCTTC. It codes for CASSQVALRGRTYNEQFF.

CDR3 residues: CASTGGGTDTQYF. CDR3 coding DNA: TGCGCCAGCACTGGGGGGGGCACAGATACGCAGTATTTT. The chain links TRBV10-2 to TRBJ2-3; 7 bases fit TRBD2. Germline V gives CDR1 WSHSY, CDR2 SAAADI. This CDR3 comprises 13 residues. Trimming at V came to 7 bases and at J to 1 base, leaving 2 bases not matched to a gene.

The chain joins TRBV15 to TRBJ2-4; D is perhaps TRBD1 (7 bases). The CDR3 spans 13 residues. Trimming left V 6 bases short and J 6 bases short, with 12 bases between. From germline, CDR1 is LNHNV and CDR2 YYDKDF (reference sequence). The CDR3: CATRRRDRNIQYF. In DNA form, the CDR3 reads TGTGCCACCAGGAGGAGGGACAGAAACATTCAGTACTTC.

This chain uses TRBV5-6 with TRBJ1-5, with 7 bases matching TRBD1. Germline V CDR1 and CDR2: SGHDT, YYEEEE. CDR3 size: 14 residues. After removal of 1 base from V and 7 bases from J, the junction contained 5 bases not matched to a gene. DNA for the CDR3: TGTGCCAGCAGCTTGCGAGGGGGCAGACAGCCCCAGCATTTT. Amino acid sequence: CASSLRGGRQPQHF.

The V gene is TRBV4-1, the J gene TRBJ2-3; possibly TRBD2 for D (6 bases). Germline V gives CDR1 MGHRA, CDR2 YSYEKL. V lost 0 bases to trimming and J lost 0 bases, with 16 bases between them. This CDR3 contains 18 residues. The CDR3 nucleotides are TGCGCCAGCAGCCAAGATGACACGAAGCGGGTTAGCACAGATACGCAGTATTTT. This codes for CASSQDDTKRVSTDTQYF.

The chain has TRBV9 and TRBJ1-1, with no clear D. V shed 0 bases and J shed 0 bases, with 6 bases lying between them. Germline V gene data show CDR1 as SGDLS and CDR2 as YYNGEE. The CDR3 spans 14 residues. The CDR3 DNA follows: TGTGCCAGCAGCGTAGAGGCGGTGAACACTGAAGCTTTCTTT. Translating it yields CASSVEAVNTEAFF.

The V call is TRBV9, the J call TRBJ2-1; 7 nucleotides align to TRBD2. This CDR3 is 15 amino acids long. CDR1 is SGDLS, CDR2 YYNGEE, per germline. V trimming: 6 bases; J trimming: 1 base; junction bases outside the gene matches: 7. Here the CDR3 reads CASNRSGISYNEQFF. DNA for the CDR3: TGTGCCAGCAATCGGAGCGGGATTTCCTACAATGAGCAGTTCTTC. Combining the CDR3 with reference TRBV9 and TRBJ2-1 gives the whole variable domain DSGVTQTPKHLITATGQRVTLRCSPRSGDLSVYWYQQSLDQGLQFLIQYYNGEERAKGNILERFSAQQFPDLHSELNLSSLELGDSALYFCASNRSGISYNEQFFGPGTRLTVL.

The CDR3 DNA follows: TGCGCCAGCAGTGAGTCGACTAGCGGGAGCACAGAGACCCAGTACTTC. Protein: CASSESTSGSTETQYF. The rearrangement links TRBV10-1 to TRBJ2-5; TRBD2 agrees at 12 bases. Looked up from germline, CDR1 is WNHNN and CDR2 is SYGVQD (reference sequence). The CDR3 is made up of 16 amino acids. Unmatched junction bases numbered 3, after V lost 0 bases and J lost 4 bases.